This T cell receptor (beta chain) was sequenced in a study of shared clonotypes between healthy human individuals. Study at large: Researchers assigned three CD4 naive, three CD4 memory, two CD8 naive and one CD8 memory plate to each donor.

Authors' processing steps: Without quality scores, immunoSEQ junctional reads could not be filtered like full-length reads. TCRdb's table, derived via immunoSEQ multiplex PCR, lists solely in-frame clones and lacks some. Clone size and the V and J calls come from that table; the DNA yielded D and trimming. The sample has some 800,000 clones, roughly 92% seen once. CDR1 and CDR2 from the germline V gene are SGHDT and YYEEEE. V gave up 4 bases and J gave up 2 bases, with 13 bases separating them. The CDR3 covers 14 residues. CD45RO-negative CD8 cells positively selected for CCR7 made up the naive population, which excluded terminally differentiated effector memory CD45RA+ cells. General study points: In contrast to clonotypes shared by all four donors, non-shared clonotypes had lower generation probabilities.

This clone appeared a single time. Its antigen is not known. The sample was naive CD8+ T cells sorted from blood. The J gene is TRBJ2-7, the V gene TRBV5-6; possibly TRBD2 for D (5 bases). The sequence was obtained from a man under 40 in good health. CDR3 DNA: TGTGCCAGCAGCGGACTTTATATACCCTACGAGCAGTACTTC. This gives the protein CASSGLYIPYEQYF.